The clone carrying this T cell receptor beta chain has at least ten counts. What it binds is unknown. This specimen belongs to a study of T-cell reconstitution after alpha-beta-depleted transplantation in children. Study outcomes and limitations: Surviving recipient T cells and thymic progenitors produced the high day-60 TCRbeta diversity seen in some patients. Newly made T cells mostly supplied T-cell counts and diversity one year after transplant. It was reported that alpha-beta T cells came from several hundred expanded graft clones (about two months after transplant).

Germline CDR1 is SQVTM and CDR2 is ANQGSEA. The CDR3 has 13 amino acids. Trimming shortened V by 5 bases and J by 2 bases, and 13 bases separated the two germline ends. Molecular barcoding with unique molecular identifiers was used for the TCRbeta library. TCRdb recomputed calls from the PCR reads with MiXCR, one row per CDR3 protein. Of about 200,000 distinct CDR3 sequences listed, roughly 6% are singletons. The TCR comes from a girl under two years old with combined immunodeficiency, due to receive a stem cell transplant. Sequences were derived from PBMCs, sampled before TCRalphabeta/CD19-depleted stem cell transplant. The chain links TRBV29-1 to TRBJ2-7, with D perhaps matching TRBD1 (6 bases). The chain's CDR3 is CSVWTDETYEQYF. The CDR3 coding sequence is TGCAGCGTTTGGACAGATGAGACCTACGAGCAGTACTTC.